This passage covers 12 T cell receptor beta chains from one sample sequenced in a study of blood T cell repertoires in COVID-19 (dated by TCRdb to the early 2020s). Preparation of the library involved the immunoSEQ multiplex PCR assay. Imported from immuneACCESS, the table was reduced by TCRdb to in-frame sequences with V and J called. These copies leave out some clones; in studies compared against another copy, an unresolved V gene accounts for under half, and the cause of the remainder is not known. The sample includes more than 250,000 clones, with about 92% observed a single time. Approximately 18% of the sample comes from the top ten. The sequencing input was PBMCs or T cells enriched from blood (not recorded which). Receptors originate from a woman younger than 45 who had recovered from COVID-19.

This sequence joins TRBV11-3 and TRBJ2-5, with 8 bases identical to TRBD2. The V gene end was trimmed by 3 bases and the J gene end by 5 bases; junction bases not matched to a gene: 5. CDR3 length: 14 amino acids. Germline values: CDR1 SGHNT, CDR2 YENEEA. This CDR3 reads CASSLAGGGETQYF. CDR3 sequence (DNA): TGTGCCAGCAGCTTGGCGGGAGGAGGGGAGACCCAGTACTTC.

The chain uses TRBV28 and TRBJ1-2, with D perhaps TRBD1 (5 bases). The germline V gene encodes CDR1 MDHEN and CDR2 SYDVKM. The CDR3 extends over 15 amino acids. The ends were cut back, 9 bases at V and 1 base at J, with 18 bases in the middle. The CDR3 spells CASLEMQGYNYGYTF. CDR3 sequence (DNA): TGTGCCAGTCTTGAAATGCAGGGTTATAACTATGGCTACACCTTC.

The chain employs TRBV6-5 and TRBJ1-6, with D perhaps TRBD1 (5 bases). Germline CDR1 and CDR2: MNHEY and SVGAGI. The CDR3 totals 13 residues. With 6 bases removed from V and 2 bases from J, the gap between germline ends came to 5 bases. In nucleotides, the CDR3 is TGTGCCAGCAGGACAGCCTATAATTCACCCCTCCACTTT. It codes for CASRTAYNSPLHF.

V usage is TRBV9 and J usage is TRBJ2-2; D remains unclear. Trimming pared 0 bases from V and 6 bases from J, leaving 15 bases between. Germline CDR1 and CDR2: SGDLS and YYNGEE. The CDR3 has 16 residues. CDR3 amino acids: CASSVEQYTFSGELFF. CDR3 coding DNA: TGTGCCAGCAGCGTAGAACAGTACACTTTTTCCGGGGAGCTGTTTTTT.

This clone was counted once. In the same sample, other DNA sequences code for this CDR3. CDR3 in amino acids: CASSPPGQGTYEQYF. CDR3 nucleotide sequence: TGTGCCAGCTCACCACCGGGGCAGGGAACCTACGAGCAGTACTTC. The V and J genes are TRBV18 and TRBJ2-7, with a tentative D call TRBD1 (5 bases). This CDR3 region has 15 residues. V was clipped by 0 bases and J by 2 bases, with 11 bases between them. Per the germline V gene, CDR1 is KGHSH and CDR2 is LQKENI.

CDR3 in amino acids: CASSFGLAGAYNEQFF. CDR3 bases: TGTGCCAGCAGCTTTGGACTAGCGGGGGCATACAATGAGCAGTTCTTC. This chain joins TRBV7-2 and TRBJ2-1; 13 bases are a match to TRBD2. The CDR3 consists of 16 residues. Unmatched junction bases numbered 3, after V lost 3 bases and J lost 4 bases. The germline CDR1 and CDR2 sequences are SGHTA and FQGNSA.

The chain recombines TRBV4-1 with TRBJ1-1; TRBD1 is a possible D gene (6 bases). In germline, CDR1 is MGHRA, CDR2 YSYEKL. This CDR3 is built from 15 residues. V was pared by 4 bases and J by 0 bases, with 12 bases between. The CDR3 sequence is CASSPGGLMNTEAFF. CDR3 coding DNA: TGCGCCAGCAGCCCGGGGGGGCTCATGAACACTGAAGCTTTCTTT.

The rearrangement links TRBV3-1 (or the pseudogene TRBV3-2) to TRBJ1-2, with 7 bases aligning to TRBD1. This CDR3 is 15 amino acids long. V lost 4 bases to trimming and J lost 4 bases; unmatched junction nucleotides: 9. Germline loops: CDR1 LGHDT, CDR2 YNNKEL (reference sequence). CDR3 loop: CASSPILDRTYGYTF. Here the CDR3 DNA reads TGTGCCAGCAGCCCAATTCTGGACAGGACCTATGGCTACACCTTC.

The rearrangement uses TRBV27 and TRBJ1-1; 10 bases map to TRBD1. The CDR3 spans 14 residues. The V segment lost 6 bases and the J segment 5 bases; nucleotides outside the gene matches: 6. CDR1 and CDR2 (germline): MNHEY, SMNVEV (reference sequence). CDR3 in amino acids: CASSPDRGRTEAFF. The DNA for the CDR3 is TGTGCCAGCAGCCCAGACAGGGGGCGAACTGAAGCTTTCTTT.

This sequence joins TRBV24-1 and TRBJ2-3; 8 nucleotides match TRBD1. This CDR3 has 15 residues. With 10 bases clipped from V and 0 bases from J, the junction kept 8 bases outside the gene matches. CDR1 is KGHDR, CDR2 SFDVKD, per germline. The CDR3 nucleotides read TGTGCCACATCGCGGACAGGGACTAGCACAGATACGCAGTATTTT. This encodes CATSRTGTSTDTQYF.

The V and J genes are TRBV6-2 or TRBV6-3 and TRBJ1-6, with 7 bases aligning to TRBD1. The J segment lost 7 bases and the V segment lost 5 bases, leaving 11 bases of the junction unmatched. The CDR3 is 16 amino acids. Germline loops: CDR1 MNHEY, CDR2 SVGEGT. CDR3 in amino acids: CASSPRQGRWNSPLHF. As DNA, the CDR3 is TGTGCCAGCAGTCCGAGACAGGGACGATGGAATTCACCCCTCCACTTT.

The gene calls are TRBV27 and TRBJ1-1, with no clear D. The CDR3 is 14 amino acids. Trimming shortened V by 6 bases and J by 6 bases, and 17 bases separated the two germline ends. Germline V gene sequence: CDR1 MNHEY, CDR2 SMNVEV (reference sequence). The CDR3 region has the DNA TGTGCCAGCAGCTACCTCCCAGGCTTTGCTGAAGCTTTCTTT. Translation: CASSYLPGFAEAFF.